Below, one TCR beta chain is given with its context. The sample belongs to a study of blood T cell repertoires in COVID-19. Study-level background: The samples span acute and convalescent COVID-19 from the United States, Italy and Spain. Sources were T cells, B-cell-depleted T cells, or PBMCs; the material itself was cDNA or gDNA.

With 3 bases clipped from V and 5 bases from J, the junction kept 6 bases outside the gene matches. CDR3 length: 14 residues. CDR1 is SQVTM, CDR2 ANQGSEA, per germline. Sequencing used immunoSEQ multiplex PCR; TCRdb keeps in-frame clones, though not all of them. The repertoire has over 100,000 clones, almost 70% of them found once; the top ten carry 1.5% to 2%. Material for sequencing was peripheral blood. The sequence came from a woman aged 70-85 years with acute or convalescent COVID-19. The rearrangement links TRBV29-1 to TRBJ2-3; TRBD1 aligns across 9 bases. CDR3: CSVDLGQGRDTQYF. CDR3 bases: TGCAGCGTTGACTTAGGACAGGGGCGAGATACGCAGTATTTT.